The clone carrying this T cell receptor beta chain was counted many times. The antigen is not known. TCRdb reanalysed the 5' RACE reads using MiXCR and keeps one entry per CDR3 protein. The top ten hold 4.5% to 6% of the sample, which has around 40,000 distinct CDR3 sequences, roughly 5.7% seen once. These data are taken from a study of early T cells in non-severe SARS-CoV-2 infection. Findings of the study overall: Clonotype matching in VDJdb favored anti-spike CD8 responses and did not capture private and CD4 specificities.

This CDR3 has 15 amino acids. The V gene lost 4 bases and the J gene lost 5 bases, with 17 bases spanning the gap. Germline assignment: CDR1 SGHDN and CDR2 FVKESK. The chain joins TRBV14 to TRBJ2-5, with a weak D call TRBD2 (5 bases). The receptor was derived from an adult who was a healthcare worker with PCR-confirmed SARS-CoV-2 infection or an uninfected control (not recorded which). The source material was whole blood. The CDR3 spells CASSREGMRVETQYF. Written as DNA, the CDR3 is TGTGCCAGCAGCCGAGAGGGAATGAGGGTGGAGACCCAGTACTTC.